This T cell receptor beta chain derives from a study of T cells in Graves' hyperthyroidism and ophthalmopathy. Study background: Any treatment followed the collection of peripheral blood at initial diagnosis.

Regions amplified from RNA transcripts were the TCR beta CDR3 regions. The HTBI primer set served for first-round RT-PCR of the TCR CDR3. TCRdb redid the calling of the multiplex PCR reads with MiXCR, one entry per CDR3 protein. The sample has 800,000 or so distinct CDR3 sequences, around 39% seen once. Per the germline V gene, CDR1 is LNHDA and CDR2 is SQIVND (reference sequence). With V trimmed by 5 bases and J by 11 bases, 11 bases remained unmatched. This CDR3 is built from 14 residues. Exclusion followed for patients with uncontrolled infection, other autoimmune disease, pregnancy or lactation. Input material: blood. The rearrangement joins TRBV19 to TRBJ1-5; 8 positions agree with TRBD1. This clonotype was sampled from a man between 18 and 35 years old with Graves' hyperthyroidism. CDR3: CASSESGGEMAQHF. The CDR3 nucleotides read TGTGCCAGTAGTGAGTCAGGGGGCGAGATGGCCCAGCATTTT.